This T cell receptor beta chain was recorded in a study of fetal regulatory T cell absence and autoimmunity. The trim removed 1 base at V and 3 bases at J, leaving 7 bases unmatched. This CDR3 spans 16 amino acids. CDR1 is MNHNS and CDR2 is SASEGT in the germline V gene. Produced via immunoSEQ multiplex PCR; TCRdb's table is partial and in-frame only. The sample lists around 45,000 clones; 70% to 85% were seen once. The sample consisted of cord blood. V and J are TRBV6-1 and TRBJ2-7; TRBD2 matches 9 bases. The receptor's source is a newborn boy with IPEX syndrome. The CDR3 DNA is TGTGCCAGCAGTGAAGTCCCTAGCGGGATTCACTACGAGCAGTACTTC. This gives the protein CASSEVPSGIHYEQYF.